This T cell receptor (beta chain) emerged from a study of cytomegalovirus exposure and HLA in healthy donors. PCR involved 60 Vbeta and 13 Jbeta primers. The assay was immunoSEQ multiplex PCR, and TCRdb's table has in-frame clones only and misses some. Among 84,000 or so clones, roughly four fifths were seen once, and the ten largest hold over 10%. This receptor was taken from a human donor in good health. Sequencing used PBMCs.

The CDR3 DNA follows: TGTGCCAGTAGCGGACAGTTTGAAGCTTTCTTT. This encodes CASSGQFEAFF. The chain combines TRBV19 with TRBJ1-1, with D perhaps TRBD1 (6 bases). The V gene's germline CDR1 is LNHDA and CDR2 SQIVND (reference sequence). The germline V and J ends were trimmed by 6 bases and 7 bases, with 9 bases remaining between them. The CDR3 totals 11 residues.